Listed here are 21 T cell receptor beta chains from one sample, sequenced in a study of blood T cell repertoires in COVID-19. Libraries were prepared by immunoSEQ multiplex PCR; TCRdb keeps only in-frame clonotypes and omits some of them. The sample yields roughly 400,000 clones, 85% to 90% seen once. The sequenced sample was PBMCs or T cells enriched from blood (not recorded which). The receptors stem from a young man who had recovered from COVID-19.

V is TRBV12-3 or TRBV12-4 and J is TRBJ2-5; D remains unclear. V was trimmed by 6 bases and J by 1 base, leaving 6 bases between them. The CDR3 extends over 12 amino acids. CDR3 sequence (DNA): TGTGCCAGCAGCCCTACCCAAGAGACCCAGTACTTC. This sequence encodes CASSPTQETQYF.

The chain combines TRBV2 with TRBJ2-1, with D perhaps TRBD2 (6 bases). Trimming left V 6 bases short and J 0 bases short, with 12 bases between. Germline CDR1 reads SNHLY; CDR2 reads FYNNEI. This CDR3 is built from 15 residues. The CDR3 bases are TGTGCCAGCAGGGTCCTCGGGAGCTCCTACAATGAGCAGTTCTTC. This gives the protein CASRVLGSSYNEQFF.

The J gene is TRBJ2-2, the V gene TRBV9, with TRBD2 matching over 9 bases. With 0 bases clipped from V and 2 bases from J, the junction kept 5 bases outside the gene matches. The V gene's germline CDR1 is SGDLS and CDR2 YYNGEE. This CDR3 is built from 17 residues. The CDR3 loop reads CASSVALGTSNTGELFF. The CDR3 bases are TGTGCCAGCAGCGTAGCTCTAGGGACTAGCAACACCGGGGAGCTGTTTTTT. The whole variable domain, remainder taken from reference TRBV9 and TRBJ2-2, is DSGVTQTPKHLITATGQRVTLRCSPRSGDLSVYWYQQSLDQGLQFLIQYYNGEERAKGNILERFSAQQFPDLHSELNLSSLELGDSALYFCASSVALGTSNTGELFFGEGSRLTVL.

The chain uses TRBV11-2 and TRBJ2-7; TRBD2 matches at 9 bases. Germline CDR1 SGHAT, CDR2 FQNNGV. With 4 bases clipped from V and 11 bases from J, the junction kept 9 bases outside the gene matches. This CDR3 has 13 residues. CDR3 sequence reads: CASSSGTSPREYF. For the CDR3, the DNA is TGTGCCAGCAGCTCCGGGACTAGCCCGCGGGAGTACTTC.

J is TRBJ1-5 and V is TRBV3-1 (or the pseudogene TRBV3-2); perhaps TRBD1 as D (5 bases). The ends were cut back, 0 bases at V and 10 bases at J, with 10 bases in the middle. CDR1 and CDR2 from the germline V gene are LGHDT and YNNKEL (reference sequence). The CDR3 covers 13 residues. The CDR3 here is CASSQDGRGPQHF. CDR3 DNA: TGTGCCAGCAGCCAAGATGGGAGGGGCCCCCAGCATTTT.

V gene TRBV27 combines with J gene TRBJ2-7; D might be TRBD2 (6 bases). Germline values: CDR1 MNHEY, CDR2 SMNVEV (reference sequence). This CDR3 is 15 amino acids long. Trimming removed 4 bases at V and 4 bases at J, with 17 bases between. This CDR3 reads CASSSGGAGRYEQYF. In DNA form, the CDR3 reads TGTGCCAGCAGTTCCGGGGGAGCGGGCCGTTACGAGCAGTACTTC.

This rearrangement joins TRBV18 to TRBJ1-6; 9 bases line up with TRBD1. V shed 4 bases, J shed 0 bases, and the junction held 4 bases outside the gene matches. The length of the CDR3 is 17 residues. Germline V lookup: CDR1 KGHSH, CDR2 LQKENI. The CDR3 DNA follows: TGTGCCAGCTCACTTGGGACAGGGAGCTCCTATAATTCACCCCTCCACTTT. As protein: CASSLGTGSSYNSPLHF.

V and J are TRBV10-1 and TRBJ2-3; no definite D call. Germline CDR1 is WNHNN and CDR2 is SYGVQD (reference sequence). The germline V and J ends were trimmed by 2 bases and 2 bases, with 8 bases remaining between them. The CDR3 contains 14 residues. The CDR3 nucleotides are TGCGCCAGCAGTGAGGCGGCGTACACAGATACGCAGTATTTT. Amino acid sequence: CASSEAAYTDTQYF.

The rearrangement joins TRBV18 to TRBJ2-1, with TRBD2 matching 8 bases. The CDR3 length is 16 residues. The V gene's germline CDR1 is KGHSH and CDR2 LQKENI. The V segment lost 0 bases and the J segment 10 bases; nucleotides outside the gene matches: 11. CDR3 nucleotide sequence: TGTGCCAGCTCACCACCGGGACTAGGGGGAGAGGGCGAGCAGTTCTTC. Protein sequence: CASSPPGLGGEGEQFF.

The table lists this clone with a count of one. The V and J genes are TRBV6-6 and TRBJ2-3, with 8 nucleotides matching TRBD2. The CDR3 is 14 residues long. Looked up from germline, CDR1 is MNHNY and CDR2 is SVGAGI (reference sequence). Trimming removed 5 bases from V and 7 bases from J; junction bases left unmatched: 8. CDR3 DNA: TGTGCCAGCAGTCCGGGACTAGTGGGGTATACGCAGTATTTT. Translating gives CASSPGLVGYTQYF.

CDR3 region: CASSLVGADAFF. The CDR3 DNA follows: TGCGCCAGCAGCTTGGTGGGGGCGGACGCTTTCTTT. The chain is built from TRBV5-1 and TRBJ1-1; maybe TRBD1 (6 bases). V was trimmed by 0 bases and J by 11 bases, leaving 11 bases between them. Germline V lookup: CDR1 SGHRS, CDR2 YFSETQ. This CDR3 is built from 12 residues.

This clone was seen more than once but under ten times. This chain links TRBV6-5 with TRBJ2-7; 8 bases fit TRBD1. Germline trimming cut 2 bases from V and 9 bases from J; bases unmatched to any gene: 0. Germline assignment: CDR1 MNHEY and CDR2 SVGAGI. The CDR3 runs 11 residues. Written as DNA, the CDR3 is TGTGCCAGCAGTTACGGACAGGGGCAGTACTTC. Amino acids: CASSYGQGQYF.

The DNA for the CDR3 is TGCGCCAGCAGCCGCGGATTTCAGGGGGCGCCCTCTGGCTACACCTTC. It codes for CASSRGFQGAPSGYTF. The genes are TRBV4-1 and TRBJ1-2; TRBD1 matches 8 bases. Trimming took 4 bases from V and 7 from J; bases not matched to a gene: 14. Germline V gene lookup returns CDR1 MGHRA and CDR2 YSYEKL. This CDR3 is built from 16 residues.

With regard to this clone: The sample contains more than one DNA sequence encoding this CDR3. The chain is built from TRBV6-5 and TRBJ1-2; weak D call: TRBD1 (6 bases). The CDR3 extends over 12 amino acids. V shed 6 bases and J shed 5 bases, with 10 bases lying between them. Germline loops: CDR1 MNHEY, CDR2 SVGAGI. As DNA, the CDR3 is TGTGCCAGCAGGGACAGTACTTATGGCTACACCTTC. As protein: CASRDSTYGYTF.

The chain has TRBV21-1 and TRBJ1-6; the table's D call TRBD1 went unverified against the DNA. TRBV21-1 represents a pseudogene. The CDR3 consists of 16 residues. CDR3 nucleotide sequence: TGTGCCAGCAGCAAAAGGAATGGACAAGAGGATCAAACCCTCCACTTT. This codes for CASSKRNGQEDQTLHF.

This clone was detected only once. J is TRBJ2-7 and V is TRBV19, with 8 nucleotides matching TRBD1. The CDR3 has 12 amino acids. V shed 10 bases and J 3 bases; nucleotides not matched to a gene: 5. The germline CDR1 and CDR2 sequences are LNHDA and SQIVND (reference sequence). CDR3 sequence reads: CATSDRDYEQYF. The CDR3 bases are TGTGCCACCTCGGACAGGGACTACGAGCAGTACTTC.

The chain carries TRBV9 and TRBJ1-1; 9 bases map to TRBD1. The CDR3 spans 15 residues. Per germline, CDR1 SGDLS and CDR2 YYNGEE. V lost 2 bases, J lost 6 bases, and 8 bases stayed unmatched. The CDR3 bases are TGTGCCAGCAGCGTTGGCGGACAGGGGAGCGCTGAAGCTTTCTTT. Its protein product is CASSVGGQGSAEAFF.

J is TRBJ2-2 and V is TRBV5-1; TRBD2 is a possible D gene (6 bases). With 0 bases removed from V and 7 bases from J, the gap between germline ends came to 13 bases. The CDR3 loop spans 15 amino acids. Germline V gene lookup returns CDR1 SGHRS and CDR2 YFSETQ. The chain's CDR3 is CASSLGGNKVGELFF. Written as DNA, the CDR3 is TGCGCCAGCAGCTTGGGCGGGAATAAGGTCGGGGAGCTGTTTTTT. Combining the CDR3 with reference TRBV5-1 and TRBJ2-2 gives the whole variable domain KAGVTQTPRYLIKTRGQQVTLSCSPISGHRSVSWYQQTPGQGLQFLFEYFSETQRNKGNFPGRFSGRQFSNSRSEMNVSTLELGDSALYLCASSLGGNKVGELFFGEGSRLTVL.

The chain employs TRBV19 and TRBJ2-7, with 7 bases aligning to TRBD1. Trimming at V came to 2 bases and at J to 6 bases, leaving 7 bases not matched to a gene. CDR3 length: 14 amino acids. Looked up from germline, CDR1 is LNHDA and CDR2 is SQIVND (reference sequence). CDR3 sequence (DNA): TGTGCCAGTAGTATACGAGGGGGCACCTCCGAGCAGTACTTC. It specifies CASSIRGGTSEQYF. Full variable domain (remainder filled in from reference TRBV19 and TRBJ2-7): DGGITQSPKYLFRKEGQNVTLSCEQNLNHDAMYWYRQDPGQGLRLIYYSQIVNDFQKGDIAEGYSVSREKKESFPLTVTSAQKNPTAFYLCASSIRGGTSEQYFGPGTRLTVT.

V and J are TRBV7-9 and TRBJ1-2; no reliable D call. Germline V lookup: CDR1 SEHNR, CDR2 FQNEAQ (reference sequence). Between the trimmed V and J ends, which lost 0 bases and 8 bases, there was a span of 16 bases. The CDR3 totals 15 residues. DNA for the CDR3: TGTGCCAGCAGCTTAGCGCAAACAGCCTCTGGCGGCTACACCTTC. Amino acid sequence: CASSLAQTASGGYTF.

The CDR3 protein is CASSLGLAGLSSYNEQFF. The CDR3, as DNA: TGCGCCAGCAGCTTGGGACTAGCGGGGCTCAGCTCCTACAATGAGCAGTTCTTC. The rearrangement uses TRBV5-1 and TRBJ2-1; 11 nucleotides agree with TRBD2. The V gene's germline CDR1 is SGHRS and CDR2 YFSETQ. V trimming: 0 bases; J trimming: 0 bases; junction bases outside the gene matches: 5. This CDR3 has 18 residues.